A selection of T cell receptor beta chains follows, all from one sample in a study of cytomegalovirus exposure and HLA in healthy donors. Some clones are missing from TCRdb's copy, which holds only in-frame ones; the method was immunoSEQ multiplex PCR. This table has approximately 150,000 clones, roughly 80% appearing once. Sequencing was done on a sample of PBMCs. These receptors came from a woman aged 60-75 years in good health and CMV-seronegative. Both conserved end residues are part of each CDR3. The order of the fields is CDR3 protein, V gene, clone size, J gene, D gene. The D gene is left open where the match is weak. Some rows mark clone size as missing; the rest say once, few, many or name a class of expanded clone.

CDR3 protein: CASSLNSNKFNEQFF
V gene: TRBV7-3
clone size: few
J gene: TRBJ2-1
D gene: -

CDR3 protein: CASSIRGGSFTDTQYF
V gene: TRBV19
clone size: few
J gene: TRBJ2-3
D gene: TRBD1

CDR3 protein: CASRIVTGTGELFF
V gene: TRBV27
clone size: few
J gene: TRBJ2-2
D gene: -

CDR3 protein: CASSIAGPFSYEQYF
V gene: TRBV19
clone size: once
J gene: TRBJ2-7
D gene: -

CDR3 protein: CASSVGYRNSGNTIYF
V gene: TRBV9
clone size: -
J gene: TRBJ1-3
D gene: -

CDR3 protein: CASTREIGSGYTF
V gene: TRBV27
clone size: -
J gene: TRBJ1-2
D gene: -

CDR3 protein: CASSNPQGFHEQYF
V gene: TRBV11-2
clone size: -
J gene: TRBJ2-7
D gene: -

CDR3 protein: CASSLIYTTKETQYF
V gene: TRBV28
clone size: few
J gene: TRBJ2-5
D gene: -

CDR3 protein: CASSEEYYNEQFF
V gene: TRBV6-1
clone size: -
J gene: TRBJ2-1
D gene: -

CDR3 protein: CASSQDWGGSGANVLTF
V gene: TRBV4-1
clone size: few
J gene: TRBJ2-6
D gene: -

CDR3 protein: CASNQGMVPEQYF
V gene: TRBV6-1
clone size: -
J gene: TRBJ2-7
D gene: -

CDR3 protein: CSGQGPRDTGELFF
V gene: TRBV29-1
clone size: -
J gene: TRBJ2-2
D gene: TRBD1

CDR3 protein: CASKVGFSNQPQHF
V gene: TRBV19
clone size: -
J gene: TRBJ1-5
D gene: -

CDR3 protein: CASSPRIGQGYSGNNEQFF
V gene: TRBV18
clone size: -
J gene: TRBJ2-1
D gene: -

CDR3 protein: CASSLQVSSYEQYF
V gene: TRBV27
clone size: -
J gene: -
D gene: -

CDR3 protein: CSSSLGAYGYTF
V gene: TRBV7-9
clone size: -
J gene: TRBJ1-2
D gene: -

CDR3 protein: CASSPRGGRDTEAFF
V gene: TRBV7-3
clone size: -
J gene: TRBJ1-1
D gene: -

CDR3 protein: CSTRGGSYNEQFF
V gene: TRBV29-1
clone size: -
J gene: TRBJ2-1
D gene: TRBD2

CDR3 protein: CASSLGLAAPENEQFF
V gene: TRBV7-3
clone size: -
J gene: TRBJ2-1
D gene: TRBD2

CDR3 protein: CASSDRLAGGRETQYF
V gene: TRBV5-6
clone size: -
J gene: TRBJ2-5
D gene: TRBD2

CDR3 protein: CASSRGTGSRGDYGYTF
V gene: TRBV5-1
clone size: once
J gene: TRBJ1-2
D gene: TRBD1

CDR3 protein: CASSLIAGGRETQYF
V gene: TRBV7-3
clone size: -
J gene: TRBJ2-5
D gene: TRBD2

CDR3 protein: CATASGGSGANVLTF
V gene: TRBV19
clone size: -
J gene: TRBJ2-6
D gene: -

CDR3 protein: CASSLVRNNTGELFF
V gene: TRBV28
clone size: -
J gene: TRBJ2-2
D gene: -

CDR3 protein: CASSSPGGPGLPYNEQFF
V gene: TRBV7-9
clone size: -
J gene: TRBJ2-1
D gene: TRBD2

CDR3 protein: CASKGAGPPNYGYTF
V gene: TRBV6-6
clone size: -
J gene: TRBJ1-2
D gene: TRBD1

CDR3 protein: CASSRGRVAEAFF
V gene: TRBV14
clone size: -
J gene: TRBJ1-1
D gene: -

CDR3 protein: CASRNPSGGLQETQYF
V gene: TRBV19
clone size: -
J gene: TRBJ2-5
D gene: TRBD2

CDR3 protein: CASSTLPNTGELFF
V gene: TRBV7-3
clone size: -
J gene: TRBJ2-2
D gene: -

CDR3 protein: CASSLGRIEAGELFF
V gene: TRBV7-3
clone size: -
J gene: TRBJ2-2
D gene: -

CDR3 protein: CASSHTSGRAGNEQFF
V gene: TRBV11-2
clone size: once
J gene: TRBJ2-1
D gene: TRBD2

CDR3 protein: CASTGTIGASEQYF
V gene: TRBV19
clone size: -
J gene: TRBJ2-7
D gene: TRBD2

CDR3 protein: CASQDRNYGYTF
V gene: TRBV19
clone size: -
J gene: TRBJ1-2
D gene: TRBD1

CDR3 protein: CASSLRASETQYF
V gene: TRBV11-2
clone size: once
J gene: TRBJ2-5
D gene: -

CDR3 protein: CASRGTGQTTDTQYF
V gene: TRBV6-1
clone size: -
J gene: TRBJ2-3
D gene: TRBD1

CDR3 protein: CATSPSLSGSYNEQFF
V gene: TRBV15
clone size: -
J gene: TRBJ2-1
D gene: -

CDR3 protein: CASNQGAGYTF
V gene: TRBV21-1
clone size: few
J gene: TRBJ1-2
D gene: -

CDR3 protein: CASRVGTGSYEQYF
V gene: TRBV6-1
clone size: -
J gene: TRBJ2-7
D gene: TRBD1

CDR3 protein: CASSLFQGATNEKLFF
V gene: TRBV5-1
clone size: -
J gene: TRBJ1-4
D gene: -

CDR3 protein: CASSLDSSTEAFF
V gene: TRBV11-2
clone size: -
J gene: TRBJ1-1
D gene: -

CDR3 protein: CASSPPATGYNEQFF
V gene: TRBV18
clone size: few
J gene: TRBJ2-1
D gene: -

CDR3 protein: CAWRETGGNGYTF
V gene: TRBV30
clone size: -
J gene: TRBJ1-2
D gene: TRBD1

CDR3 protein: CASSPERGTPETQYF
V gene: TRBV28
clone size: few
J gene: TRBJ2-5
D gene: -